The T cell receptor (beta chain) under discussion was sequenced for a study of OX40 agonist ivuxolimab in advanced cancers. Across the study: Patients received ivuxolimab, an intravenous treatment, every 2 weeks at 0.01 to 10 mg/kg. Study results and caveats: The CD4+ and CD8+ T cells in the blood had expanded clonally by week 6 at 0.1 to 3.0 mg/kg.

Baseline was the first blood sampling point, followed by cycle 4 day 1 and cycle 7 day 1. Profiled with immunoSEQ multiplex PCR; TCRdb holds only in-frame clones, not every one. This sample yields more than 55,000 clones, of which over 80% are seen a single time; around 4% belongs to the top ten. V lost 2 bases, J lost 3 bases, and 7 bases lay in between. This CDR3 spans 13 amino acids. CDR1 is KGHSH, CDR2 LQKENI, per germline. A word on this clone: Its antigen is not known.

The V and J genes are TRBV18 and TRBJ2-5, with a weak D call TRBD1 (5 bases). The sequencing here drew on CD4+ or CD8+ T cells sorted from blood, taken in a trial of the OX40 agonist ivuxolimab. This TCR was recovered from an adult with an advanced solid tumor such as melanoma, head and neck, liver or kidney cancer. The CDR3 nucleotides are TGTGCCAGCTCACCAAGGGGAAAAGAGACCCAGTACTTC. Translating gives CASSPRGKETQYF.